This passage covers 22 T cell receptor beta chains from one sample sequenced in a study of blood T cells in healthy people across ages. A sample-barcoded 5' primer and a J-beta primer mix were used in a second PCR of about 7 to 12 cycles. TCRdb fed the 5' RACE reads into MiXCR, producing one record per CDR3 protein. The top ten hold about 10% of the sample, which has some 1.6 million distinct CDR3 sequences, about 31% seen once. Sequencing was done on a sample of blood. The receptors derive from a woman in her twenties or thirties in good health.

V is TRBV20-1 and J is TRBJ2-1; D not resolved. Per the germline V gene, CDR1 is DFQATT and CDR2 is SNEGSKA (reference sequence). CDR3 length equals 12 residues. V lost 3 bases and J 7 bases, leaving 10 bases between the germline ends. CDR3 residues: CSARKIGNEQFF. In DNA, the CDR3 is TGCAGTGCTAGGAAAATTGGAAATGAGCAGTTCTTC.

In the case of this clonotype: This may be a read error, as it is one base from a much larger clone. In DNA, the CDR3 is TGCGTCAGCAGCCTAGGAACTAGCGGACTAGGGGGAGAGACCCAGTACTTC. The encoded protein is CVSSLGTSGLGGETQYF. V gene TRBV4-1 combines with J gene TRBJ2-5; 8 bases fit TRBD2. Germline values: CDR1 MGHRA, CDR2 YSYEKL. CDR3 length equals 17 residues.

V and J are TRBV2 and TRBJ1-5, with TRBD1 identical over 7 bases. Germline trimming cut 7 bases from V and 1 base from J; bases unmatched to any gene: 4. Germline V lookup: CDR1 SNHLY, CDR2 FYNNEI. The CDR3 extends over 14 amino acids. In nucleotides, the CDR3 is TGTGCCAGCAAGGGGGGACAGAGCAATCAGCCCCAGCATTTT. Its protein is CASKGGQSNQPQHF.

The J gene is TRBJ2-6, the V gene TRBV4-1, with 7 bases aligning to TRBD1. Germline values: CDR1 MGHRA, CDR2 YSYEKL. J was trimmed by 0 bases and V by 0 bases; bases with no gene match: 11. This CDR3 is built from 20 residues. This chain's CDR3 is CASSQDLGTGVFSGANVLTF. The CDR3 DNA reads TGCGCCAGCAGCCAAGATCTGGGCACAGGGGTCTTCTCTGGGGCCAACGTCCTGACTTTC.

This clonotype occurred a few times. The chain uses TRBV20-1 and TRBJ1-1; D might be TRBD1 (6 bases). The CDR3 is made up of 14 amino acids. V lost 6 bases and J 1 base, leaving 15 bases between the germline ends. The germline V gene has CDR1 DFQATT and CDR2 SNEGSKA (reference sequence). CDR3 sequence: CSAKTGTQNTEAFF. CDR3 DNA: TGCAGTGCCAAAACCGGGACACAGAACACTGAAGCTTTCTTT.

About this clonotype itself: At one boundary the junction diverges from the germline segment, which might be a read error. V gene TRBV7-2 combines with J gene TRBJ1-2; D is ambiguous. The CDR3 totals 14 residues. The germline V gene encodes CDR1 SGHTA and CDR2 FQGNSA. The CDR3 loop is CASSSTVVGYGHTF. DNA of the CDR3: TGTGCCAGCAGCTCCACCGTTGTAGGCTATGGCCACACCTTC.

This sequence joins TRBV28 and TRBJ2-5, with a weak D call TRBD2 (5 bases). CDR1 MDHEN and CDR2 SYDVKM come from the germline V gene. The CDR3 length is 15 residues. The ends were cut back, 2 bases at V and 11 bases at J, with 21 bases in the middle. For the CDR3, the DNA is TGTGCCAGCAGTTTAGTCGGGGTTTCCTACAATGAGCAGTACTTC. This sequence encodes CASSLVGVSYNEQYF. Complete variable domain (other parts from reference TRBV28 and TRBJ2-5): DVKVTQSSRYLVKRTGEKVFLECVQDMDHENMFWYRQDPGLGLRLIYFSYDVKMKEKGDIPEGYSVSREKKERFSLILESASTNQTSMYLCASSLVGVSYNEQYFGPGTRLLVL.

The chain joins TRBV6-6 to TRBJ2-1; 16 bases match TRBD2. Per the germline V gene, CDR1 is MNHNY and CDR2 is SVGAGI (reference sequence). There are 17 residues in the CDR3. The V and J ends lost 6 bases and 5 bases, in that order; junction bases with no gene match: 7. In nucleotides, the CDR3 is TGTGCCAGCAGGGGGACTAGCGGGGGGGCTTGGAACAATGAGCAGTTCTTC. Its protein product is CASRGTSGGAWNNEQFF.

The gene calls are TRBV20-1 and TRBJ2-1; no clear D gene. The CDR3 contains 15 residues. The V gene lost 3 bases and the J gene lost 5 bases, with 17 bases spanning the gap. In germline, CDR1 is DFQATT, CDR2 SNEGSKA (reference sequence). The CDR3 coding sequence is TGCAGTGCTAGGGATGATGTATTGCGGAACAATGAGCAGTTCTTC. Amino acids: CSARDDVLRNNEQFF.

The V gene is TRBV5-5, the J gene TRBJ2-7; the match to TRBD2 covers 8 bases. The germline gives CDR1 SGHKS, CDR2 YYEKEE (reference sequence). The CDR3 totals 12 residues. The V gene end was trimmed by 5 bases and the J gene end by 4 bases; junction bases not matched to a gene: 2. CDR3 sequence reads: CASRRLAYEQYF. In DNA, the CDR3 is TGTGCCAGCAGAAGACTAGCGTACGAGCAGTACTTC.

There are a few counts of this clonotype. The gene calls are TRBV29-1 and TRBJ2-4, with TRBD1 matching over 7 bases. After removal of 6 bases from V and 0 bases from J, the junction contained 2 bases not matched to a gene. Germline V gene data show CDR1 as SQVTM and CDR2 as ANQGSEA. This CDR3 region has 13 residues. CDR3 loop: CSVRQGAKNIQYF. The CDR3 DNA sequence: TGCAGCGTCCGACAGGGAGCCAAAAACATTCAGTACTTC. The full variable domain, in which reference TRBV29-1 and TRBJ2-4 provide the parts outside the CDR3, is SAVISQKPSRDICQRGTSLTIQCQVDSQVTMMFWYRQQPGQSLTLIATANQGSEATYESGFVIDKFPISRPNLTFSTLTVSNMSPEDSSIYLCSVRQGAKNIQYFGAGTRLSVL.

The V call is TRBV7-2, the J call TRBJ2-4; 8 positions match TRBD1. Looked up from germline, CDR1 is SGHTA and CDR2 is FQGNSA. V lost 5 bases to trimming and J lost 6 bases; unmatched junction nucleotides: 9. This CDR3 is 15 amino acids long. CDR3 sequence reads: CASSHRTGRANIQYF. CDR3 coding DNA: TGTGCCAGCAGCCACAGGACAGGGCGGGCAAACATTCAGTACTTC.

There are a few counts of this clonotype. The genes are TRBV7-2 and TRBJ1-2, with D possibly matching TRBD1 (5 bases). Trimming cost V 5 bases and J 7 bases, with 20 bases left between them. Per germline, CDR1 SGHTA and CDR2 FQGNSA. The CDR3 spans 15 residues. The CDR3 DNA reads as TGTGCCAGCAGCCCCGGTCTTGGTGGGGCAGGTGGCTACACCTTC. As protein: CASSPGLGGAGGYTF.

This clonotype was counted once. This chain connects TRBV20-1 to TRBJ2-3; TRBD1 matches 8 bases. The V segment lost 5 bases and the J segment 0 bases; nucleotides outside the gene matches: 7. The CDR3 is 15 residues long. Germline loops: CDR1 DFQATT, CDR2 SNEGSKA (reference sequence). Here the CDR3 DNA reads TGCAGTGCTCAAGTCAGGGGGCGTAGCACAGATACGCAGTATTTT. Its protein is CSAQVRGRSTDTQYF.

The CDR3 spells CASSQDFGRGVPETQYF. The CDR3 DNA is TGTGCCAGCAGCCAAGATTTCGGCAGGGGGGTCCCTGAGACCCAGTACTTC. J is TRBJ2-7 and V is TRBV3-1; possibly TRBD1 for D (7 bases). The assigned J gene may be wrong: the sequence end matches TRBJ2-5 better. CDR3 length: 17 residues. The germline gives CDR1 LGHDT, CDR2 YNNKEL (reference sequence).

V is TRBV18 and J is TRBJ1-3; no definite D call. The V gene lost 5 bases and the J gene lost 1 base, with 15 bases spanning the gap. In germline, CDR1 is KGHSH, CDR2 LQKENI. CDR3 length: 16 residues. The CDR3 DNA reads TGTGCCAGCTCATCCCGCGGGGAGCGATCTGGAAACACCATATATTTT. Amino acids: CASSSRGERSGNTIYF. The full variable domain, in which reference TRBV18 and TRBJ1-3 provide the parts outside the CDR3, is NAGVMQNPRHLVRRRGQEARLRCSPMKGHSHVYWYRQLPEEGLKFMVYLQKENIIDESGMPKERFSAEFPKEGPSILRIQQVVRGDSAAYFCASSSRGERSGNTIYFGEGSWLTVV.

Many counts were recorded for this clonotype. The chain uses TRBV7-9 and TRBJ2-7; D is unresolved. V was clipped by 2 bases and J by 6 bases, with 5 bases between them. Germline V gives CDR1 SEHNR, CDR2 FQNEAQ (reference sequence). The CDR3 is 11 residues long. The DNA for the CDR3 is TGTGCCAGCAGCTTAAAGACCGAGCAGTACTTC. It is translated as CASSLKTEQYF.

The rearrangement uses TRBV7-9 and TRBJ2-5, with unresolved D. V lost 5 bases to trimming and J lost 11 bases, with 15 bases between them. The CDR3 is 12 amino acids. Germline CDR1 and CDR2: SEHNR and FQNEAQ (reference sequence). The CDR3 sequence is CASSPYGNEQYF. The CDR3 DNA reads TGTGCCAGCAGCCCTTATGGCAATGAGCAGTACTTC.

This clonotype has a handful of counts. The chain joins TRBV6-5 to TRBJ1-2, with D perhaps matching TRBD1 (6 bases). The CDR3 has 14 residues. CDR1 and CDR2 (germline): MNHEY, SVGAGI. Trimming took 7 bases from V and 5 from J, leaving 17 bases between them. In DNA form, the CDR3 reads TGTGCCAGCACCCCATTTCCCAGGGGTTATGGCTACACCTTC. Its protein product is CASTPFPRGYGYTF.

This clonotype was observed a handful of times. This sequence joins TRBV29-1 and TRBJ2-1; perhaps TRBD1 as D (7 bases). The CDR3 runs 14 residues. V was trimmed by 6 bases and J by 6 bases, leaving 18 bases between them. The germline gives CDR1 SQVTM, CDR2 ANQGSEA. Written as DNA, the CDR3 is TGCAGCGTCGCCCCAGGGGGGCGCGTCAATGAGCAGTTCTTC. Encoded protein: CSVAPGGRVNEQFF.

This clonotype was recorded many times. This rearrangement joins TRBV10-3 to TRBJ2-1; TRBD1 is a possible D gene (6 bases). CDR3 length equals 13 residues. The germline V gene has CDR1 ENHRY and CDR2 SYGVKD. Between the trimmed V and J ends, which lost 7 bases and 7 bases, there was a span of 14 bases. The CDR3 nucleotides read TGTGCCATCACAGGGGACGGTAGGAATGAGCAGTTCTTC. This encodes CAITGDGRNEQFF.

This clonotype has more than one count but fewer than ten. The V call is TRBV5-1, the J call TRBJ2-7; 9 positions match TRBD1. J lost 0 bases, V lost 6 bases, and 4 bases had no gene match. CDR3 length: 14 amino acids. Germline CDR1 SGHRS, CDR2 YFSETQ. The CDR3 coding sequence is TGCGCCAGCAACCGGGACAGGGACTCCTACGAGCAGTACTTC. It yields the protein CASNRDRDSYEQYF.